What follows is one T cell receptor beta chain and its context. Its specificity is unknown. The donors, nominally healthy at sampling, likely had unrecorded immune exposures. The entry originates in a study of cytomegalovirus exposure and HLA in healthy donors. Turning to the study itself: Of the donors genotyped, approximately 400 in all, 65% to 90% fell in the Caucasian-associated ancestry cluster.

Germline CDR1 and CDR2: MNHNS and SASEGT. V was trimmed by 3 bases and J by 0 bases, leaving 9 bases between them. The CDR3 spans 15 residues. The PCR employed 60 Vbeta primers together with 13 Jbeta primers. The data were produced by immunoSEQ multiplex PCR, yet TCRdb's version contains in-frame clones alone and is incomplete. The data show 55,000 to 80,000 clones, about 70% seen once. General study findings and limits: A previous analysis found most TCR beta V segments productive roughly 87% or roughly 30% of the time.

The sequence derives from a woman in her thirties in good health and CMV-seropositive. The sample was PBMCs. The J gene is TRBJ2-4, the V gene TRBV6-1, with TRBD2 as a possible D gene (6 bases). The CDR3 nucleotides are TGTGCCAGCAGTGACTCGGGACTAGCCAAAAACATTCAGTACTTC. Amino acid sequence: CASSDSGLAKNIQYF.